A selection of T cell receptor beta chains follows, all from one sample in a study of T cell responses to AZD1222 COVID-19 vaccine. Profiled with immunoSEQ multiplex PCR; TCRdb holds only in-frame clones, not every one. This table holds some 140,000 clones, 92% found once. Sequenced material: peripheral blood, taken on day 0 of AZD1222 vaccination. Source of these receptors: an adult in good health. The CDR3 runs from the conserved cysteine through the conserved F or W. D genes are given only for firm matches. Clone sizes are given selectively: once, few, many, or a class where the clone is expanded.

J gene | V gene | D gene | clone size | CDR3 DNA | CDR3 protein
TRBJ2-3 | TRBV5-4 | NA | NA | TGTGCCAGCACCGACTATTCAATGGGAGCGGAGGATGATACGCAGTATTTT | CASTDYSMGAEDDTQYF
TRBJ1-1 | TRBV7-8 | NA | NA | TGTGCCAGCAGCGCGGGACGGGACACTGAAGCTTTCTTT | CASSAGRDTEAFF
TRBJ2-1 | TRBV5-1 | NA | once | TGCGCCAGCAGAAGAGTCAGGGGCTCCAATGAGCAGTTCTTC | CASRRVRGSNEQFF
TRBJ2-2 | TRBV19 | TRBD1 | NA | TGTGCCAGTAGTATCAAGAGGTCCGGGACAGGGGCATTTTACGGGGAGCTGTTTTTT | CASSIKRSGTGAFYGELFF
TRBJ1-2 | TRBV27 | NA | NA | TGTGCCAGCAGTTCTACACAGGGTCTTGGCTACACCTTC | CASSSTQGLGYTF
TRBJ2-3 | TRBV7-6 | TRBD2 | NA | TGTGCCAGCAGCTTAGAAGCGGGAAGCACTAGCACAGATACGCAGTATTTT | CASSLEAGSTSTDTQYF
TRBJ2-2 | TRBV30 | TRBD2 | NA | TGTGCCTGGAACGCGGGAGTAGACACCGGGGAGCTGTTTTTT | CAWNAGVDTGELFF
TRBJ2-7 | TRBV30 | TRBD2 | NA | TGTGCCTGTTCCACGGGAGGGTTAACCTACGAGCAGTACTTC | CACSTGGLTYEQYF
TRBJ1-5 | TRBV29-1 | NA | NA | TGCAGCGTAGGACATGATAATCAGCCCCAGCATTTT | CSVGHDNQPQHF
TRBJ1-6 | TRBV6-5 | TRBD1 | NA | TGTGCCAGCAGGGGGACAGGGGGTAGGAATTCACCCCTCCACTTT | CASRGTGGRNSPLHF
TRBJ2-2 | TRBV7-2 | TRBD2 | NA | TGTGCCAGCAGCTTAGCGCACCTAGCGGTGAACACCGGGGAGCTGTTTTTT | CASSLAHLAVNTGELFF
TRBJ1-2 | TRBV28 | NA | NA | TGTGCCAGCGGACCTCCCCCGGGACTCTATGGCTACACCTTC | CASGPPPGLYGYTF
TRBJ1-6 | TRBV6-5 | NA | NA | TGTGCCAGCAGTTACGTTGGGGAATCCTATAATTCACCCCTCCACTTT | CASSYVGESYNSPLHF
TRBJ2-2 | TRBV19 | TRBD1 | NA | TGTGCCAGTAGTATTGAGGGGGCGCGCACCGGGGAGCTGTTTTTT | CASSIEGARTGELFF
TRBJ2-3 | TRBV4-1 | TRBD2 | NA | TGCGCCAGCAGCCTAAGATACCTAGCGGAGGGGAACACAGATACGCAGTATTTT | CASSLRYLAEGNTDTQYF
TRBJ1-3 | TRBV11-2 | NA | NA | TGTGCCAGCAGCCTCGGGACTCTCGGAAACACCATATATTTT | CASSLGTLGNTIYF
TRBJ2-5 | TRBV5-6 | TRBD1 | NA | TGTGCCAGCAGCTTGGAAGGGACAGGGTTAGAGACCCAGTACTTC | CASSLEGTGLETQYF
TRBJ2-5 | TRBV12-3/TRBV12-4 | NA | once | TGTGCCAGCAGTTTATTGGGGGGAGAGACCCAGTACTTC | CASSLLGGETQYF
TRBJ2-1 | TRBV7-2 | NA | NA | TGTGCCAGCAGCTTGGAGCGGAGCTCCTACAATGAGCAGTTCTTC | CASSLERSSYNEQFF
TRBJ1-1 | TRBV7-9 | TRBD1 | NA | TGTGCCAGCAGCCCAGGGGGACCGAGGACTGAAGCTTTCTTT | CASSPGGPRTEAFF
TRBJ1-4 | TRBV10-3 | TRBD1 | NA | TGTGCCATCAGATCCGGGACAGGGCGTGAAAAACTGTTTTTT | CAIRSGTGREKLFF
TRBJ2-5 | TRBV7-2 | TRBD2 | NA | TGTGCCAGCAGCCACCCCAGCGGGAGTGAGACCCAGTACTTC | CASSHPSGSETQYF
TRBJ2-7 | TRBV6-2/TRBV6-3 | NA | NA | TGTGCCAGCAGTCCCCCGGGAGACCTAGTAGAGCAGTACTTC | CASSPPGDLVEQYF
TRBJ1-3 | TRBV28 | NA | NA | TGTGCCAGCAGCCGAAGTCCGGGGCAGGGAAAGAGCTCTGGAAACACCATATATTTT | CASSRSPGQGKSSGNTIYF
TRBJ1-5 | TRBV3-1/TRBV3-2 | NA | NA | TGTGCCAGCAGCCAAGATACCTCCAATCAGCCCCAGCATTTT | CASSQDTSNQPQHF
TRBJ2-7 | TRBV7-9 | NA | NA | TGTGCCAGCAACCCCCCAGAGAGCTCCTACGAGCAGTACTTC | CASNPPESSYEQYF
TRBJ2-6 | TRBV7-7 | NA | NA | TGTGCCAGCAGCTCACTAGGAGACTCTGGGGCCAACGTCCTGACTTTC | CASSSLGDSGANVLTF
TRBJ2-1 | TRBV5-1 | NA | NA | TGCGCCAGCAGCATGGGGCGGGAAGGGGGCAATGAGCAGTTCTTC | CASSMGREGGNEQFF
TRBJ2-1 | TRBV28 | TRBD2 | NA | TGTGCCAGCAGCCTCCCGGGGGGGGGCCGAGCCAATGAGCAGTTCTTC | CASSLPGGGRANEQFF
TRBJ2-3 | TRBV2 | TRBD2 | NA | TGTGCCAGCAGTGAAGCGCTTCTAGCGGGCACAGATACGCAGTATTTT | CASSEALLAGTDTQYF
TRBJ2-4 | TRBV15 | TRBD2 | NA | TGTGCCACCAGCAGAACCGGGGGGGTTGCCAAAAACATTCAGTACTTC | CATSRTGGVAKNIQYF
TRBJ2-1 | TRBV19 | TRBD2 | few | TGTGCCAGTAGCTCTAGCGGGAGCTCCTACAATGAGCAGTTCTTC | CASSSSGSSYNEQFF
TRBJ1-1 | TRBV28 | NA | NA | TGTGCCAGTGAGCTGAACACTGAAGCTTTCTTT | CASELNTEAFF
TRBJ2-7 | TRBV10-3 | NA | NA | TGTGCCATCGGCTGGGAGCAGTACTTC | CAIGWEQYF
TRBJ1-2 | TRBV18 | NA | NA | TGTGCCAGCTCACCCACAGCGGGGGGCTACACCTTC | CASSPTAGGYTF
TRBJ1-1 | TRBV18 | TRBD1 | NA | TGTGCCAGCTCGTGGGACAGGATTCACACTGAAGCTTTCTTT | CASSWDRIHTEAFF
TRBJ1-2 | TRBV9 | NA | NA | TGTGCCAGCAGCGTCGGGGCCGCGACATTATATGGCTACACCTTC | CASSVGAATLYGYTF
TRBJ1-6 | TRBV6-5 | NA | NA | TGTGCCAGCAGTTACAGCCCTCCAGGGAGTTCACCCCTCCACTTT | CASSYSPPGSSPLHF
TRBJ1-5 | TRBV4-2 | NA | NA | TGTGCCAGCAGCCAAGAACGGCAGGGGAACCAGCCCCAGCATTTT | CASSQERQGNQPQHF
TRBJ1-2 | TRBV12-3/TRBV12-4 | TRBD1 | NA | TGTGCCAGCAGTCGGGGACAGTACGGCTACACCTTC | CASSRGQYGYTF
TRBJ2-3 | TRBV6-5 | NA | NA | TGTGCCAGCAGTTACCACGAGGAGGTTAAGAGAGATACGCAGTATTTT | CASSYHEEVKRDTQYF
TRBJ1-1 | TRBV7-9 | NA | NA | TGTGCCAGCAGCCTATCCTCGGGGGACACTGAAGCTTTCTTT | CASSLSSGDTEAFF